This T cell receptor beta chain is drawn from a study of blood T cell repertoires in COVID-19. Across the whole study: Collection of acute and convalescent COVID-19 samples took place in the United States, Italy and Spain.

This clone was seen a few times. V gave up 2 bases and J gave up 7 bases, with 27 bases separating them. Germline CDR1 is MGHRA and CDR2 is YSYEKL. This CDR3 contains 19 residues. Seattle's cohort entered during active infection and was followed longitudinally. Repertoires were generated with immunoSEQ multiplex PCR, while TCRdb's copy carries only in-frame clones and drops some. Here the sample spans approximately 270,000 clones, approximately 86% being singletons. The sample comprised peripheral blood. The J gene is TRBJ2-1, the V gene TRBV4-1; D may be TRBD2 (6 bases). This receptor was taken from a human donor with COVID-19, enrolled during active disease. The donor label of this sample is uncertain. The DNA for the CDR3 is TGCGCCAGCAGCCAACGCGGTTTATTTAGTAGCGGAGGGGAGAATGAGCAGTTCTTC. Translation gives CASSQRGLFSSGGENEQFF.